The 4 T cell receptor beta chains presented below share a single source sample, sequenced in a study of blood T cell repertoires in COVID-19. This table comes from immunoSEQ multiplex PCR, and its TCRdb copy is limited to in-frame clones, with some not included. The table records about 150,000 clones, 80% to 90% of them present only once. Sequencing used peripheral blood. The receptors were sampled from a man older than 75 with acute or convalescent COVID-19.

This clone was counted a few times. The chain has TRBV7-2 and TRBJ2-5, with D perhaps matching TRBD2 (6 bases). The V gene's germline CDR1 is SGHTA and CDR2 FQGNSA. CDR3 size: 14 residues. With 2 bases removed from V and 2 bases from J, the gap between germline ends came to 9 bases. This CDR3 is CASSLTSLQETQYF. CDR3 nucleotide sequence: TGTGCCAGCAGCTTAACTAGCCTTCAAGAGACCCAGTACTTC.

This chain joins TRBV3-1 (or the pseudogene TRBV3-2) and TRBJ1-2; the D is unclear. CDR3 length equals 14 residues. CDR1 and CDR2 (germline): LGHDT, YNNKEL (reference sequence). The V end was cut by 2 bases, the J end by 2 bases, with 9 bases between. Here the CDR3 DNA reads TGTGCCAGCAGCCAACCGACGGGAAACTATGGCTACACCTTC. This codes for CASSQPTGNYGYTF.

This chain connects TRBV2 to TRBJ2-7; possible D gene TRBD2, 5 bases. The germline V and J ends were trimmed by 6 bases and 0 bases, with 12 bases remaining between them. Germline CDR1 and CDR2: SNHLY and FYNNEI. The CDR3 contains 14 residues. Here the CDR3 reads CASRRATSSYEQYF. The CDR3 nucleotides read TGTGCCAGCAGGCGGGCGACGAGCTCCTACGAGCAGTACTTC.

This clone has only a few counts. This chain uses TRBV5-1 with TRBJ1-4; 8 nucleotides align to TRBD1. Germline lookup yields CDR1 SGHRS and CDR2 YFSETQ. The V and J ends lost 4 bases and 3 bases, in that order; junction bases with no gene match: 17. CDR3 length: 19 amino acids. CDR3 loop: CASSDDRGGKVWANEKLFF. The CDR3 DNA follows: TGCGCCAGCAGCGATGACAGGGGAGGAAAAGTTTGGGCTAATGAAAAACTGTTTTTT.